The TCR beta chain under discussion was sequenced for a study of T cell responses to AZD1222 COVID-19 vaccine (dated by TCRdb to about 2021). Study-level background: AZD1222 recipients given second doses at about 4 weeks or at about 12 weeks were pooled, since spike-specific TCR depth and breadth were not found to differ between the two schedules. Enrollment into the trials was organized by age into subgroups of 18-55, 56-69 and 70-plus years, and those subgroups contained roughly 150, 30 and 60 TCR-sequenced participants, respectively. A total of over 230 trial participants underwent TCR sequencing, of whom 207 received two doses of AZD1222 and 26 received two doses of the MenACWY control vaccine.

The sample's time point, from its label and the paper: baseline before first vaccination. Vaccinee samples were obtained from the UK trials COV001 and COV002, which included a single-blind randomized controlled phase 2/3 trial of AZD1222 (ChAdOx1 nCoV-19) in healthy adults. For TCRbeta chain sequencing, PBMC samples were collected from trial participants at day 0 and at day 28 after the second dose. The CDR3 regions of human TCRbeta chains were analyzed by immunosequencing. The paper's processing steps were these. TCRs in the repertoires were compared against a reference library of SARS-CoV-2-specific TCRs that had been generated with the MIRA antigen-specificity platform. Breadth was defined as the fraction of unique TCRs that were SARS-CoV-2-associated. Depth was defined as the fraction of total T cells that were SARS-CoV-2-associated. Using the MIRA data, each spike-specific TCR was mapped to the spike region that the TCR reacts to and placed in a CD4 or CD8 class. Log10-transformed breadth and depth values were compared by one-way ANOVA with Sidak's multiple comparisons tests. Held by TCRdb, this immuneACCESS table contains in-frame sequences only and omits some clones. Under half of the omission traces to an unresolved V gene where checked; the cause of the rest is unknown. The V and J calls and clone size are taken from that table; D and trimming were inferred from the DNA. The sample data list under 130,000 clones, and about 80% of these were observed just once. Around 5% of the sample comes from the top ten.

CDR1 is given as SGHRS and CDR2 as YFSETQ, both from the germline V gene. Taken from cysteine to phenylalanine, the CDR3 has 12 residues. The kept DNA is CDR3 alone, 36 bases in frame from the first base. V is shortened by 3 bases, J by 1 base, and the region joining them spans 3 bases. Overall study outcomes, separate from this receptor: In the small 56-69-year group, the increase in depth fell short of significance, most likely because of low power. Because no samples from the day 14 peak response were available, repertoires could be characterized only after the peak T cell response. CD4 TCRs associated with the vaccine covered the entire spike protein, and the dominant responses were in regions 160-218 and 743-854. Nearly half of unique spike-specific TCRs reportedly recognized epitopes outside regions mutated in the B.1.351 and B.1.1.7 variants. Most participants were white British and females outnumbered males, and the authors suggested that clonal diversity may have been underestimated. Conclusions about previously exposed vaccinees are limited, since just five or six AZD1222 recipients were seropositive for SARS-CoV-2 at baseline. Spike-specific TCR breadth and depth rose significantly after two AZD1222 doses compared with day 0 and with MenACWY recipients.

A word on this clone: Its antigen has not been determined. No clone much larger than this one lies a single base away; base qualities are absent.

The rearranged chain carries TRBV5-1 and TRBJ2-3, with the D gene call left open. The starting material was peripheral blood, obtained on day 0 of AZD1222 vaccination. The sequence was obtained from an adult in good health. The base sequence is TGCGCCAGCAGCTGGGGCACAGATACGCAGTATTTT. Translated, it gives CASSWGTDTQYF.